Sequencing of this T cell receptor beta chain was carried out in a study of shared T cell receptors in the human thymus (TCRdb year 2021). Background on the whole study: The study examined how self-reactive, shared T-cell receptor alpha chains are generated in the human thymus.

Remarks on this clone: What this receptor recognizes is not known. No qualities accompany the bases; no much larger clone lies one base away.

Libraries came from the immunoSEQ multiplex PCR assay. The source is immuneACCESS, and TCRdb retained only in-frame sequences with V and J called. Part of the clones is not carried over; for the studies checked, unresolved V genes explain less than half of this, and the remainder is unexplained. The sample data list over 650,000 clones, and about 87% of these were observed just once. The top ten clones comprise 0.0094% of the sample. These sequences were also reported in another study, on human thymus T cells. The second source states: In Finland, the donors were immunologically healthy infants who were having open corrective cardiac surgery for congenital heart defects. The thymus tissue came from surgical resects taken out during corrective cardiac surgery. Usage of V and J gene segments appeared to be biased in both the thymic and the peripheral blood repertoires. The related research found that thymic TCR repertoires overlapped highly between unrelated individuals. The study characterized TCR alpha and beta repertoires from eight infant thymus samples and four related peripheral blood samples. Donor ages ranging from roughly 7 to 250 days were recorded, and 5 to 7 male and two female infants were included in the cohort. Thymocytes were mechanically released from the tissue and were stored as pellets of roughly 9.5-30 million cells at -70 degrees C. Genomic DNA was extracted from frozen cell pellets with a QIAsymphony instrument. The immunoSEQ multiplex PCR assay was used to amplify the TCRB and TCRAD loci from a standardized quantity of quality-controlled genomic DNA. Amplicons spanned the V(D)J region at a length sufficient to cover the CDR3 and identify V and J genes. The amplicons were sequenced on an Illumina platform via the commercial immunoSEQ service. Primer bias and sequencing errors were corrected as previously described, and TCRAD and TCRB were defined on the basis of the IMGT database. The repertoires were analysed using immunoSEQ Analyzer 3.0 and VDJTools for basic statistics, V/J segment usage, diversity estimates, rarefaction and pairwise overlap. Diversity was estimated using the Chao1, ChaoE, Efron-Thisted, Shannon and inverse Simpson indices, and was also estimated on datasets down-sampled to the size of the smallest sample. Repertoire overlap was assessed by strict matching of CDR3 nucleotide sequence, V gene and J gene, and clustering was done by Jaccard-based multidimensional scaling. On average, thymus samples gave about 750,000 unique TCRB clonotypes, whereas blood samples gave about 92,000.

The origin of this receptor is a boy younger than two with a congenital heart defect. Donor details come from another sample of the same person, matched by shared clones. Sequenced material: thymocytes.

The CDR3 region reads CASSLRAGGDEQFF. The DNA sequence follows: TGCGCCAGCAGTCTCCGAGCAGGAGGCGATGAGCAGTTCTTC. Recombination joined TRBV5-1 with TRBJ2-1, and perhaps TRBD2 as D gene, on 5 matching bases. Per the germline V gene, SGHRS is the CDR1 and YFSETQ is the CDR2. CDR3 length: 14 amino acids, cysteine to phenylalanine. Only the CDR3 part of the read is kept: 42 bases, read in frame from the first base. Trimming at the junction amounts to 5 bases on V and 8 bases on J, and the germline ends lie 17 bases apart.